Listed below are T cell receptor beta chains from one sample, sequenced in a study of vaccination effects on CD4 cells after COVID-19. These receptors are not linked to any known antigen. Clones were sequenced by immunoSEQ multiplex PCR, and TCRdb holds only the in-frame ones, with some missing. This repertoire shows over 10,000 clones, around 73% found once; its top ten account for approximately 31%. The specimen was CD4+ T cells from PBMCs cultured with HCoV-NL63 spike peptides, collected after COVID-19 vaccination. The source is a human donor who had a prior SARS-CoV-2 infection. The CDR3 runs from the conserved cysteine through the conserved F or W. The order of the fields is clone size, D gene, J gene, V gene, CDR3 DNA, CDR3 protein. A D gene is named only where the DNA matches it firmly. Part of the rows lack a size; the others show once, few, many or a class for expanded clones.

>-|-|TRBJ2-6|TRBV18
TGTGCCAGCTCACCGTTGAGAGGGGGATCTGGGGCCAACGTCCTGACTTTC
CASSPLRGGSGANVLTF
>-|-|TRBJ2-3|TRBV14
TGTGCCAGCAGCCAAGATCTACGGGGGCATACGCAGTATTTT
CASSQDLRGHTQYF
>few|-|TRBJ2-1|TRBV2
TGTGCCAGCAGTGATGGGCGGGGCAATGAGCAGTTCTTC
CASSDGRGNEQFF
>-|-|TRBJ2-5|TRBV7-3
TGTGCCAGCAGCCCCGCACTGGGGGAGACCCAGTACTTC
CASSPALGETQYF
>-|TRBD1|TRBJ2-7|TRBV19
TGTGCCAGTAGTTTGACAGGGGGCGGCGAGCAGTACTTC
CASSLTGGGEQYF
>few|-|TRBJ1-6|TRBV2
TGTGCCAGCAGTGTAGGACTTCCGGGCCCTTCGTCCCTCCACTTT
CASSVGLPGPSSLHF
>once|-|TRBJ2-1|TRBV18
TGTGCCAGCTCACCACTTGTTGGGGGCAGTGAGCAGTTCTTC
CASSPLVGGSEQFF
>-|-|TRBJ2-3|TRBV10-3
TGTGCCATCAGTGAACTAGGACCCCTCACAGATACGCAGTATTTT
CAISELGPLTDTQYF
>-|TRBD2|TRBJ2-1|TRBV11-2
TGTGCCAGCACAGCGGGGGAGTACAATGAGCAGTTCTTC
CASTAGEYNEQFF
>few|TRBD1|TRBJ2-7|TRBV23-1
TGCGCCAGCAGCATGCATGAGGGGGCGCGGGAGCAGTACTTC
CASSMHEGAREQYF
>once|TRBD1|TRBJ1-1|TRBV18
TGTGCCAGCTCACCGAAGAACAGGGGATTCGGGAGGACTGAAGCTTTCTTT
CASSPKNRGFGRTEAFF
>-|-|TRBJ1-2|TRBV9
TGTGCCAGCAGCCGTGGGCCTTTACTCTATGGCTACACCTTC
CASSRGPLLYGYTF
>-|-|TRBJ1-5|TRBV7-2
TGTGCCAGCAGCTCCGGGACAAGGGAAAATCAGCCCCAGCATTTT
CASSSGTRENQPQHF
>-|-|TRBJ1-4|TRBV5-4
TGTGCCAGCAGCTTGGCGGGGGCTGTTGAAAAACTGTTTTTT
CASSLAGAVEKLFF
>-|TRBD2|TRBJ2-7|TRBV20-1
TGCAGTGCTAGTGGGACTAGCGGGAACTCCTACGAGCAGTACTTC
CSASGTSGNSYEQYF
>once|TRBD1|TRBJ2-3|TRBV9
TGTGCCAGCAGCGCGGGGACAGGCTGGGGCACAGATACGCAGTATTTT
CASSAGTGWGTDTQYF
>-|TRBD1|TRBJ1-2|TRBV7-8
TGTGCCAGCAGCCAAACTTTGACAGGGGAGATAGGCTACACCTTC
CASSQTLTGEIGYTF
>-|-|TRBJ2-1|TRBV6-5
TGTGCCAGCAGTTACTCCAGGGTGTATAATGAGCAGTTCTTC
CASSYSRVYNEQFF
>-|-|TRBJ2-7|TRBV6-5
TGTGCCAGCAGAGACGACAGTAGCCACGAGCAGTACTTC
CASRDDSSHEQYF
>-|-|TRBJ1-1|TRBV6-5
TGTGCCAGCAGTAGAGAGAAGGGCACTGAAGCTTTCTTT
CASSREKGTEAFF
>-|-|TRBJ1-5|TRBV15
TGTGCCACCAGCAGACAGGGAGGCAATCAGCCCCAGCATTTT
CATSRQGGNQPQHF
>-|TRBD1|TRBJ2-1|TRBV18
TGTGCCAGCTCACCACGTTCCGCGACAGGGCATGTTTACAATGAGCAGTTCTTC
CASSPRSATGHVYNEQFF
>once|-|TRBJ2-5|TRBV9
TGTGCCAGCACCCCCGGAGGGTCGGAGACCCAGTACTTC
CASTPGGSETQYF
>-|TRBD1|TRBJ1-1|TRBV2
TGTGCCAGCACCGTACTTACAGGGGGCACTGAAGCTTTCTTT
CASTVLTGGTEAFF
>-|-|TRBJ2-3|TRBV12-1
TGTGCCAGCAGCTTTAGTGGCAGGGTAGGATCAGATACGCAGTATTTT
CASSFSGRVGSDTQYF
>-|-|TRBJ2-7|TRBV28
TGTGCCAGCAGTCATGCCTACGAGCAGTACTTC
CASSHAYEQYF
>-|TRBD2|TRBJ2-5|TRBV7-9
TGTGCCAGCAGCCCCCGAAGCGGGGGGCCAGCCGGGACCCAGTACTTC
CASSPRSGGPAGTQYF
>-|TRBD1|TRBJ1-2|TRBV18
TGTGCCAGCTCACCTGGCGGAAGACAGGGGATAGGCTACACCTTC
CASSPGGRQGIGYTF
>-|TRBD1|TRBJ1-2|TRBV7-9
TGTGCCAGCAGCTTAGTCGACAGGGGTTATGGCTACACCTTC
CASSLVDRGYGYTF
>-|-|TRBJ2-5|TRBV11-2
TGTGCCAGCAGACTGAGGCGGATAGAGACCCAGTACTTC
CASRLRRIETQYF
>-|TRBD2|TRBJ2-1|TRBV10-3
TGTGCCATCAGTGCCCGGCTAGCGGGAGTTCCTAACAATGAGCAGTTCTTC
CAISARLAGVPNNEQFF
>-|-|TRBJ1-1|TRBV3-1/TRBV3-2
TGTGCCAGCAGTCCACTTCTCCTGCTGGGCCAAGCTTTCTTT
CASSPLLLLGQAFF
>few|-|TRBJ1-6|TRBV6-1
TGTGCCAGCAGTGAAGGTTTAGGAGATTCACCCCTCCACTTT
CASSEGLGDSPLHF
>-|TRBD1|TRBJ1-6|TRBV28
TGTGCCAGCAGTTTAGCGGACAGGAGCTCCTATAATTCACCCCTCCACTTT
CASSLADRSSYNSPLHF
>-|-|TRBJ2-7|TRBV30
TGTGCCTGGAGTTGGGAGGCCTACGAGCAGTACTTC
CAWSWEAYEQYF
>few|TRBD1|TRBJ1-1|TRBV15
TGTGCCACCAGCACGGGACAGAGGGACACTGAAGCTTTCTTT
CATSTGQRDTEAFF
>-|TRBD1|TRBJ1-1|TRBV27
TGTGCCAGCAGTTCGCGAAATCCGGACAGGGGGTACACTGAAGCTTTCTTT
CASSSRNPDRGYTEAFF